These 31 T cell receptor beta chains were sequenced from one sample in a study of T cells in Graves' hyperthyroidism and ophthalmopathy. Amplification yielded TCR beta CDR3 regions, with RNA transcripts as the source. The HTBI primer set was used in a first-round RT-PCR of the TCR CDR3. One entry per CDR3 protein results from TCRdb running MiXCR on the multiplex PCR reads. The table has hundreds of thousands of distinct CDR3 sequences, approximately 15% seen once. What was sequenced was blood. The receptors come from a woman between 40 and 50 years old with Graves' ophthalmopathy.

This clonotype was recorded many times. The CDR3 spells CASSQALDRGETQYF. Here the CDR3 DNA reads TGTGCCAGCAGCCAAGCGCTAGACAGGGGAGAGACCCAGTACTTC. V is TRBV3-1 and J is TRBJ2-5; 8 bases fit TRBD1. The V gene's germline CDR1 is LGHDT and CDR2 YNNKEL (reference sequence). Trimming at V came to 1 base and at J to 4 bases, leaving 5 bases not matched to a gene. This CDR3 spans 15 amino acids.

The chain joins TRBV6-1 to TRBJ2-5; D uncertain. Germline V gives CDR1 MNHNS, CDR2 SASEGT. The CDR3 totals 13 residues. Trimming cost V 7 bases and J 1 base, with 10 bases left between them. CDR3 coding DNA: TGTGCCAGCAAACGGCAGCCCCAAGAGACCCAGTACTTC. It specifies CASKRQPQETQYF.

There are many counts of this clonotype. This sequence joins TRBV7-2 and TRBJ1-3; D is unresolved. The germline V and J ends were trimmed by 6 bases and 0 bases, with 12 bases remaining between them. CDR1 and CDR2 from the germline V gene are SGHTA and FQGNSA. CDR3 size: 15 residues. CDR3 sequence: CASRLGPVSGNTIYF. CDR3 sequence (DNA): TGTGCCAGCAGACTCGGACCGGTCTCTGGAAACACCATATATTTT.

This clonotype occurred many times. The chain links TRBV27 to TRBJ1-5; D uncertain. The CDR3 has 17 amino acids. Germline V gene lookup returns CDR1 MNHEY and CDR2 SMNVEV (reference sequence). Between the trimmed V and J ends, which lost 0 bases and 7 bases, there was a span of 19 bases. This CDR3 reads CASSLSRRAGRGQPQHF. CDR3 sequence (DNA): TGTGCCAGCAGTTTATCGAGGAGGGCTGGGAGAGGCCAGCCCCAGCATTTT.

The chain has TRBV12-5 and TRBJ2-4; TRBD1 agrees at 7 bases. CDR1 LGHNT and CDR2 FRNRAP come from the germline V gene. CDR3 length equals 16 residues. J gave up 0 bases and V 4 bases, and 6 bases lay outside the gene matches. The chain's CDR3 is CASGSGTELAKNIQYF. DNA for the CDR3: TGTGCTAGTGGTTCCGGGACAGAGCTAGCCAAAAACATTCAGTACTTC. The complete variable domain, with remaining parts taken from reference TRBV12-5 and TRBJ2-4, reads DARVTQTPRHKVTEMGQEVTMRCQPILGHNTVFWYRQTMMQGLELLAYFRNRAPLDDSGMPKDRFSAEMPDATLATLKIQPSEPRDSAVYFCASGSGTELAKNIQYFGAGTRLSVL.

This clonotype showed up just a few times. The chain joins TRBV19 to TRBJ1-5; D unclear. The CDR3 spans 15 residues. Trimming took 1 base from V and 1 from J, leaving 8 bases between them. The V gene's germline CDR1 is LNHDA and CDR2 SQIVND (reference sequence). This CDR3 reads CASSIVADSNQPQHF. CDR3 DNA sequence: TGTGCCAGTAGTATAGTTGCGGACAGCAATCAGCCCCAGCATTTT.

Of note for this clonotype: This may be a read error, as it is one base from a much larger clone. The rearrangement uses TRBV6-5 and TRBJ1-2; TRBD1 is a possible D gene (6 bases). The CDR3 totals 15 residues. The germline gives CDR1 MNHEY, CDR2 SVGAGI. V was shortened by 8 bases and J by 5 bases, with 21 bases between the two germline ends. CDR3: CASGSAGGLGYGYTF. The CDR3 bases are TGTGCCAGCGGTTCTGCCGGGGGCCTGGGGTATGGCTACACCTTC.

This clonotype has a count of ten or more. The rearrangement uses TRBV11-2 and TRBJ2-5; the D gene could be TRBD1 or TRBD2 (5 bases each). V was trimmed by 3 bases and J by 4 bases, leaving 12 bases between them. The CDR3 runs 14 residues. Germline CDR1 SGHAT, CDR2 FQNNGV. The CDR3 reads CASSFYLRGETQYF. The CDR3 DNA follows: TGTGCCAGCAGCTTTTACTTGAGGGGAGAGACCCAGTACTTC. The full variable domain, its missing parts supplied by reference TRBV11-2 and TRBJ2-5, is EAGVAQSPRYKIIEKRQSVAFWCNPISGHATLYWYQQILGQGPKLLIQFQNNGVVDDSQLPKDRFSAERLKGVDSTLKIQPAKLEDSAVYLCASSFYLRGETQYFGPGTRLLVL.

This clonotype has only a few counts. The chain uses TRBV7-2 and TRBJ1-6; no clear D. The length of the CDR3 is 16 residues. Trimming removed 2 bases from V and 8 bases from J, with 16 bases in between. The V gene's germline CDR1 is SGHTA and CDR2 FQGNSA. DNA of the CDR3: TGTGCCAGCAGCTTATTTCGCACGACAAGGGATTCACCCCTCCACTTT. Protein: CASSLFRTTRDSPLHF.

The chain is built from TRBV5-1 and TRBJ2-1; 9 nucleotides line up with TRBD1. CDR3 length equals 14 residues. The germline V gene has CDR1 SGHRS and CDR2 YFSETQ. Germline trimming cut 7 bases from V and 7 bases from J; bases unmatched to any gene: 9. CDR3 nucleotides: TGCGCCAGCTGTCCCGGGGACAGGGTGAATGAGCAGTTCTTC. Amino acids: CASCPGDRVNEQFF.

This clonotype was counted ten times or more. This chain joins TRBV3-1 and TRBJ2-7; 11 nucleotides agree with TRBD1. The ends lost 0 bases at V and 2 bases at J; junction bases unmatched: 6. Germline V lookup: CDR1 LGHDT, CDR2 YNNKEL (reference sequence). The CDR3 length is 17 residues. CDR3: CASSQDLRDRGTYEQYF. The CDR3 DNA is TGTGCCAGCAGCCAAGATTTGAGGGACAGGGGGACCTACGAGCAGTACTTC.

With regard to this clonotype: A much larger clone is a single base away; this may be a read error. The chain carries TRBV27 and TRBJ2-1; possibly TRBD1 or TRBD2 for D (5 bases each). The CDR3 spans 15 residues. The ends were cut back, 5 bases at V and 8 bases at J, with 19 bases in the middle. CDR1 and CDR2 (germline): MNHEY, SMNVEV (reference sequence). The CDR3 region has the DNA TGTGCCAGCAGTCTCCCGGGACCAGCCGCGTATGAGCAGTTCTTC. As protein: CASSLPGPAAYEQFF.

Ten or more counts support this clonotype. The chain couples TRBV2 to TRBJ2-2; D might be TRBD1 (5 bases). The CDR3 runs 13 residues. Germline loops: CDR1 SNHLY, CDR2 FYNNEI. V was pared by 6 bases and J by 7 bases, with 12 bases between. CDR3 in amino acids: CASRLQGVGELFF. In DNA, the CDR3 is TGTGCCAGCAGGCTACAAGGGGTCGGGGAGCTGTTTTTT.

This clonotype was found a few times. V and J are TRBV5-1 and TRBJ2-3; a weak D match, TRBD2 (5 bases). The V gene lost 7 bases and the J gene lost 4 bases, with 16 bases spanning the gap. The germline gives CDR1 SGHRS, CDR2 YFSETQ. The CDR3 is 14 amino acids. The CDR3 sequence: CASRPSEASDTQYF. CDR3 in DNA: TGCGCCAGCCGCCCATCGGAGGCTTCAGATACGCAGTATTTT.

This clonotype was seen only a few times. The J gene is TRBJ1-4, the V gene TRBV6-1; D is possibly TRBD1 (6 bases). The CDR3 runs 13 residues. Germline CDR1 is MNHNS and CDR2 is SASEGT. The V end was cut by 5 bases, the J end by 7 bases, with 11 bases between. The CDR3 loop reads CASSNRAGEKLFF. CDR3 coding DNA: TGTGCCAGCAGTAACAGGGCGGGTGAAAAACTGTTTTTT.

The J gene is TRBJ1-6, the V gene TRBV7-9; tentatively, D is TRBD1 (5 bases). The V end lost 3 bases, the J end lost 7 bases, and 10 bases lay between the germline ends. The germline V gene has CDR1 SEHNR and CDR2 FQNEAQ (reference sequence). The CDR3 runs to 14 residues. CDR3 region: CASSLGRPNSPLHF. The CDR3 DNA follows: TGTGCCAGCAGCTTGGGACGGCCGAATTCACCCCTCCACTTT.

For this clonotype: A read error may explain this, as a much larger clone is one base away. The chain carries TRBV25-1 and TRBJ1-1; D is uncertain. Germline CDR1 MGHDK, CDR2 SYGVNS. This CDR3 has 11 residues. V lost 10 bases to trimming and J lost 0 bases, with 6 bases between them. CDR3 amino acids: CATEMNTEAFF. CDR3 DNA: TGTGCCACCGAGATGAACACTGAAGCTTTCTTT.

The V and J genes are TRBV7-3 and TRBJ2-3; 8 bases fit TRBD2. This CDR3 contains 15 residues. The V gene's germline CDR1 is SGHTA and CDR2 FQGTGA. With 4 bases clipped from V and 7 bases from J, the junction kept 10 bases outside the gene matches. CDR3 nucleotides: TGTGCCAGCAGCTCATCGGGCGGGGGGTCTTATACGCAGTATTTT. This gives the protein CASSSSGGGSYTQYF.

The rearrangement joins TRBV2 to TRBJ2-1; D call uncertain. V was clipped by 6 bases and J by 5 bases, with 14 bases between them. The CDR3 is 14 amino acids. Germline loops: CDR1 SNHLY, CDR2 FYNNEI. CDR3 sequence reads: CASSLATPNNEQFF. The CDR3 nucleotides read TGTGCCAGCAGCTTAGCAACCCCAAACAATGAGCAGTTCTTC.

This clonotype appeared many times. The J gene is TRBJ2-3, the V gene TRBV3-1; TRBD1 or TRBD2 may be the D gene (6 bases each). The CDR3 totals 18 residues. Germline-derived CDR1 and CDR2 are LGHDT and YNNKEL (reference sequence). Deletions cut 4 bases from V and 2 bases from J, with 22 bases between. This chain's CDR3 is CASSRDSSGGPNTDTQYF. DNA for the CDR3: TGTGCCAGCAGCCGGGACTCATCCGGGGGCCCCAACACAGATACGCAGTATTTT.

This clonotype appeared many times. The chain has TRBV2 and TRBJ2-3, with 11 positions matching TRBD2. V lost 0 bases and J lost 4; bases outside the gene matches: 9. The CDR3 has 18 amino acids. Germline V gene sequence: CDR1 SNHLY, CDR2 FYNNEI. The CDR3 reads CASSEAGHSGRAADTQYF. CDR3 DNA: TGTGCCAGCAGTGAAGCCGGGCATAGCGGGAGGGCCGCAGATACGCAGTATTTT.

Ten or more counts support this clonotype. The CDR3 sequence is CASRHSGGAIMETQYF. DNA of the CDR3: TGTGCCAGCAGACATAGCGGGGGGGCTATAATGGAGACCCAGTACTTC. The J gene is TRBJ2-5, the V gene TRBV3-1, with 11 bases aligning to TRBD2. Germline-derived CDR1 and CDR2 are LGHDT and YNNKEL (reference sequence). Trimming cost V 6 bases and J 5 bases; bases outside gene matches: 11. The CDR3 is made up of 16 amino acids.

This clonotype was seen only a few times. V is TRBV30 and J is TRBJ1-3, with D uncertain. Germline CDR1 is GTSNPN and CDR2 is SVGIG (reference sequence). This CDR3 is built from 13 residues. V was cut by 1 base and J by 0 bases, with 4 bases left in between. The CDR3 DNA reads TGTGCCTGGAGTGGGGGCTCTGGAAACACCATATATTTT. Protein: CAWSGGSGNTIYF. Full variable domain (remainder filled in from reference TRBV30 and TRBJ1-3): SQTIHQWPATLVQPVGSPLSLECTVEGTSNPNLYWYRQAAGRGLQLLFYSVGIGQISSEVPQNLSASRPQDRQFILSSKKLLLSDSGFYLCAWSGGSGNTIYFGEGSWLTVV.

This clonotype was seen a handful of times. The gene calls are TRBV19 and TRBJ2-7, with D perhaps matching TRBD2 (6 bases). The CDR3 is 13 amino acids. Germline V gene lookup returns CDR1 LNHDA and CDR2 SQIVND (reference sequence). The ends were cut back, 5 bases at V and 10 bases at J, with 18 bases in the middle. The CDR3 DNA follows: TGTGCCAGTAGTTCCGGGACTCCTACTGCCCAGTACTTC. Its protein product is CASSSGTPTAQYF.

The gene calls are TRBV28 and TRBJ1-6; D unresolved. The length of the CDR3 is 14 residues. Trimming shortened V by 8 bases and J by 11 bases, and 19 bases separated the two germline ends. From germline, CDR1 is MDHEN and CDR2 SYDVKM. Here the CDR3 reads CASLGSRVTTPLHF. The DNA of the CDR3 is TGTGCCAGCTTGGGGAGTCGGGTCACCACACCCCTCCACTTT. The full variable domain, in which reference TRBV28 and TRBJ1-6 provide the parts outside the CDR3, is DVKVTQSSRYLVKRTGEKVFLECVQDMDHENMFWYRQDPGLGLRLIYFSYDVKMKEKGDIPEGYSVSREKKERFSLILESASTNQTSMYLCASLGSRVTTPLHFGNGTRLTVT.

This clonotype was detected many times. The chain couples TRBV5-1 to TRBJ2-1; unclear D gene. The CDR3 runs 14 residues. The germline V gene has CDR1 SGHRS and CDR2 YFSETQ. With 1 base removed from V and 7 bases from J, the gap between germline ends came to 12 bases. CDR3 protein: CASSLSPITNEQFF. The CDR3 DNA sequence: TGCGCCAGCAGCTTGAGTCCAATCACTAATGAGCAGTTCTTC.

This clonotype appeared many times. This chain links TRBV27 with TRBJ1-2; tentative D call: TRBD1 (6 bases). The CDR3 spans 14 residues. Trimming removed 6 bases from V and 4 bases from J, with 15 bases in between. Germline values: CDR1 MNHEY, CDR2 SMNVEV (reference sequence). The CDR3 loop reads CASSSPDSPYGYTF. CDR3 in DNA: TGTGCCAGCAGCTCTCCGGACAGCCCCTATGGCTACACCTTC.

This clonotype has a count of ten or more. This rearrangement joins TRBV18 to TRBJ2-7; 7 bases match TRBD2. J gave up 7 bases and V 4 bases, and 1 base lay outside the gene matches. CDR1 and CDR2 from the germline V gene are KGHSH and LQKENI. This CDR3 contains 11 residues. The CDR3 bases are TGTGCCAGCTCACACGGGAGGGAGCAGTACTTC. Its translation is CASSHGREQYF.

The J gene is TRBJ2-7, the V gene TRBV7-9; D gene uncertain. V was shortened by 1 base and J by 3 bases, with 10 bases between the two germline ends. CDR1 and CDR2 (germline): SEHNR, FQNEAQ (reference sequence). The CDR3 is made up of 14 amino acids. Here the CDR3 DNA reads TGTGCCAGCAGCTTAGACGGCGGTGTCTACGAGCAGTACTTC. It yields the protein CASSLDGGVYEQYF.

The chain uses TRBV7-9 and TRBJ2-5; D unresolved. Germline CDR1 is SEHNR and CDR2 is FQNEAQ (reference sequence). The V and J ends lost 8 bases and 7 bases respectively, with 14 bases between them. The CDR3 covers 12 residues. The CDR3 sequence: CASDSPSGTQYF. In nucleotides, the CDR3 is TGTGCCAGCGATTCCCCCTCTGGGACCCAGTACTTC.

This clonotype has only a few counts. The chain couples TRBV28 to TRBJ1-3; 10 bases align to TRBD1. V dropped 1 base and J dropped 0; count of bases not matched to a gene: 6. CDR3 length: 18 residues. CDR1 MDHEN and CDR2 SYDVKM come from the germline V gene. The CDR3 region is CASSLYLTGGFSGNTIYF. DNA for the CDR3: TGTGCCAGCAGTTTATATTTGACAGGGGGCTTCTCTGGAAACACCATATATTTT.